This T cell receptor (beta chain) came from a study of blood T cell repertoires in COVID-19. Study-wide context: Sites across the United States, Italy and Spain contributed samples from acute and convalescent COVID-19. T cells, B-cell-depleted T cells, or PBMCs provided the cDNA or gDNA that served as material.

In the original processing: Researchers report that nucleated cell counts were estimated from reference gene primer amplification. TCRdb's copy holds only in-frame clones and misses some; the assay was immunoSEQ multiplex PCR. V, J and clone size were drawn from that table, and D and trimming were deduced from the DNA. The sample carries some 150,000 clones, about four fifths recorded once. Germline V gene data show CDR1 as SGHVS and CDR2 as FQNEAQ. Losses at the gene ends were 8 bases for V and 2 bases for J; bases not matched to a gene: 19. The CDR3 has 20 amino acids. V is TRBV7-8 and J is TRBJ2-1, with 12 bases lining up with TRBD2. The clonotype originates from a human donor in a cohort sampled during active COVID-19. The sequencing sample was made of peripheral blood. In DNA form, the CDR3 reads TGTGCCAGCCGTAGGGGGCAGGCTAGCGGGAGGGAGTCGGCCTACAATGAGCAGTTCTTC. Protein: CASRRGQASGRESAYNEQFF. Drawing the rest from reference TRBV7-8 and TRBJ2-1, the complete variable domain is GAGVSQSPRYKVAKRGQDVALRCDPISGHVSLFWYQQALGQGPEFLTYFQNEAQLDKSGLPSDRFFAERPEGSVSTLKIQRTQQEDSAVYLCASRRGQASGRESAYNEQFFGPGTRLTVL.